These 22 T cell receptor beta chains were all obtained from the same sample, sequenced in a study of blood T cell repertoires in COVID-19. Clones were sequenced by immunoSEQ multiplex PCR, and TCRdb holds only the in-frame ones, with some missing. The sample lists about 320,000 clones, approximately 86% seen once, with around 8.9% in the top ten. The sample consisted of PBMCs or T cells enriched from blood (not recorded which). These receptors were collected from a woman younger than 30 who had recovered from COVID-19.

The chain recombines TRBV4-3 with TRBJ1-5; weak D call: TRBD1 (5 bases). The V gene's germline CDR1 is LGHNA and CDR2 YSLEER. Trimming removed 0 bases from V and 4 bases from J, with 16 bases in between. This CDR3 contains 17 residues. The CDR3 is CASSQDRGFGANQPQHF. CDR3 bases: TGCGCCAGCAGCCAAGATCGGGGGTTCGGAGCAAATCAGCCCCAGCATTTT.

The rearrangement uses TRBV23-1 and TRBJ2-7; no definite D call. TRBV23-1 has ORF status, its function being uncertain. The CDR3 loop spans 13 amino acids. The V end lost 0 bases, the J end lost 5 bases, and 8 bases lay between the germline ends. Here the CDR3 reads CASSQSPVNEQYF. The DNA for the CDR3 is TGCGCCAGCAGTCAATCGCCGGTTAACGAGCAGTACTTC.

This clone was observed a single time. The rearrangement links TRBV28 to TRBJ1-5, with D perhaps matching TRBD1 (5 bases). The CDR3 consists of 14 residues. The germline V and J ends were trimmed by 5 bases and 5 bases, with 13 bases remaining between them. Germline values: CDR1 MDHEN, CDR2 SYDVKM. The CDR3 bases are TGTGCCAGCAGTAAAAGACGGGGGGATCAGCCCCAGCATTTT. Amino acid sequence: CASSKRRGDQPQHF. Drawing the rest from reference TRBV28 and TRBJ1-5, the complete variable domain is DVKVTQSSRYLVKRTGEKVFLECVQDMDHENMFWYRQDPGLGLRLIYFSYDVKMKEKGDIPEGYSVSREKKERFSLILESASTNQTSMYLCASSKRRGDQPQHFGDGTRLSIL.

This clone occurred once. The rearrangement links TRBV19 to TRBJ2-1; a possible D gene is TRBD2 (6 bases). Trimming cost V 7 bases and J 5 bases, with 21 bases left between them. Germline V lookup: CDR1 LNHDA, CDR2 SQIVND (reference sequence). This CDR3 contains 16 residues. The DNA for the CDR3 is TGTGCCAGTACCAGGGTCCTCGGGGGAATAAACAATGAGCAGTTCTTC. It specifies CASTRVLGGINNEQFF.

The DNA of the CDR3 is TGTGCCAGCAGCTTGGTGACAGGGGGCCGGACTGAAGCTTTCTTT. Encoded protein: CASSLVTGGRTEAFF. V and J are TRBV5-4 and TRBJ1-1; TRBD1 agrees at 10 bases. The CDR3 consists of 15 residues. Germline loops: CDR1 SGHNT, CDR2 YYREEE (reference sequence). Trimming took 0 bases from V and 5 from J; bases not matched to a gene: 4. The full variable domain, rest sourced from reference TRBV5-4 and TRBJ1-1, is ETGVTQSPTHLIKTRGQQVTLRCSSQSGHNTVSWYQQALGQGPQFIFQYYREEENGRGNFPPRFSGLQFPNYSSELNVNALELDDSALYLCASSLVTGGRTEAFFGQGTRLTVV.

The rearrangement joins TRBV6-6 to TRBJ1-2; 7 nucleotides line up with TRBD1. The V gene's germline CDR1 is MNHNY and CDR2 SVGAGI (reference sequence). This CDR3 is built from 14 residues. Germline trimming cut 2 bases from V and 12 bases from J; bases unmatched to any gene: 12. The CDR3 nucleotides are TGTGCCAGCAGTTACAGGGGGCATCCGGATGCTAACACCTTC. Residues: CASSYRGHPDANTF.

The chain couples TRBV7-8 to TRBJ1-1; 8 bases align to TRBD1. With 5 bases clipped from V and 11 bases from J, the junction kept 19 bases outside the gene matches. Germline CDR1 is SGHVS and CDR2 is FQNEAQ. The CDR3 has 16 residues. CDR3 nucleotides: TGTGCCAGCAGCCGAGCCTTAGGGACAGGCCTAACGGCGGCTTTCTTT. Translated: CASSRALGTGLTAAFF.

CDR3 protein: CASSRGVVSTQYF. DNA of the CDR3: TGTGCCAGCAGCCGCGGGGTAGTTTCCACGCAGTATTTT. The chain couples TRBV11-3 to TRBJ2-3; TRBD2 is a possible D gene (6 bases). The CDR3 contains 13 residues. The V gene's germline CDR1 is SGHNT and CDR2 YENEEA. Trimming removed 5 bases from V and 9 bases from J, with 15 bases in between.

The sample holds one count of this clone. The V gene is TRBV13, the J gene TRBJ2-3, with 9 bases identical to TRBD1. The CDR3 loop spans 18 amino acids. Trimming at V came to 4 bases and at J to 1 base, leaving 12 bases not matched to a gene. The V gene's germline CDR1 is PRHDT and CDR2 FYEKMQ (reference sequence). The CDR3 sequence is CASSSAIIRDRGTDTQYF. DNA for the CDR3: TGTGCCAGCAGCTCCGCGATTATTCGGGACAGGGGCACAGATACGCAGTATTTT. The variable domain in full, with the rest retrieved from reference TRBV13 and TRBJ2-3, is AAGVIQSPRHLIKEKRETATLKCYPIPRHDTVYWYQQGPGQDPQFLISFYEKMQSDKGSIPDRFSAQQFSDYHSELNMSSLELGDSALYFCASSSAIIRDRGTDTQYFGPGTRLTVL.

This clone was observed a few times. This chain uses TRBV5-4 with TRBJ1-1, with D possibly being TRBD1 (6 bases). V lost 0 bases, J lost 0 bases, and 12 bases lay in between. The CDR3 loop spans 16 amino acids. The germline V gene has CDR1 SGHNT and CDR2 YYREEE (reference sequence). The CDR3, as DNA: TGTGCCAGCAGCTTGGGGGCAGGGGCCATGAACACTGAAGCTTTCTTT. It codes for CASSLGAGAMNTEAFF. Full variable domain (missing parts from reference TRBV5-4 and TRBJ1-1): ETGVTQSPTHLIKTRGQQVTLRCSSQSGHNTVSWYQQALGQGPQFIFQYYREEENGRGNFPPRFSGLQFPNYSSELNVNALELDDSALYLCASSLGAGAMNTEAFFGQGTRLTVV.

This chain uses TRBV19 with TRBJ1-1; a weak D match, TRBD1 (6 bases). Germline CDR1 is LNHDA and CDR2 is SQIVND (reference sequence). This CDR3 has 15 amino acids. The V and J ends lost 3 bases and 4 bases respectively, with 15 bases between them. CDR3 coding DNA: TGTGCCAGTAGTATCCAGGGGAGTGGTAGCACTGAAGCTTTCTTT. This gives the protein CASSIQGSGSTEAFF. Based on the CDR3 plus reference TRBV19 and TRBJ1-1, the full variable domain is DGGITQSPKYLFRKEGQNVTLSCEQNLNHDAMYWYRQDPGQGLRLIYYSQIVNDFQKGDIAEGYSVSREKKESFPLTVTSAQKNPTAFYLCASSIQGSGSTEAFFGQGTRLTVV.

The chain joins TRBV9 to TRBJ2-2; D remains unclear. The CDR3 is 12 residues long. V lost 0 bases to trimming and J lost 5 bases, with 2 bases between them. The V gene's germline CDR1 is SGDLS and CDR2 YYNGEE. The CDR3 nucleotides read TGTGCCAGCAGCGTAGCGACCGGGGAGCTGTTTTTT. Translating gives CASSVATGELFF.

This clone was recorded once. The CDR3 coding sequence is TGTGCCAGCAGTGACCCAGGGGGACCCTATGGCTACACCTTC. Its translation: CASSDPGGPYGYTF. This chain uses TRBV2 with TRBJ1-2; 7 bases align to TRBD1. This CDR3 region has 14 residues. Germline V gives CDR1 SNHLY, CDR2 FYNNEI. With V trimmed by 3 bases and J by 4 bases, 5 bases remained unmatched.

The chain recombines TRBV29-1 with TRBJ1-2; D is perhaps TRBD1 (5 bases). CDR1 and CDR2 from the germline V gene are SQVTM and ANQGSEA. Trimming shortened V by 7 bases and J by 3 bases, and 12 bases separated the two germline ends. This CDR3 has 12 amino acids. The CDR3 is CSATRGDYGYTF. CDR3 DNA sequence: TGCAGCGCGACACGGGGGGACTATGGCTACACCTTC.

The CDR3 nucleotides are TGTGCCAGTAATCAGGGGGAAAATGAGCAGTTCTTC. Amino acids: CASNQGENEQFF. The rearrangement joins TRBV19 to TRBJ2-1; TRBD1 matches at 7 bases. The V segment lost 7 bases and the J segment 7 bases; nucleotides outside the gene matches: 4. The CDR3 extends over 12 amino acids. Germline assignment: CDR1 LNHDA and CDR2 SQIVND (reference sequence). The full variable domain, in which reference TRBV19 and TRBJ2-1 provide the parts outside the CDR3, is DGGITQSPKYLFRKEGQNVTLSCEQNLNHDAMYWYRQDPGQGLRLIYYSQIVNDFQKGDIAEGYSVSREKKESFPLTVTSAQKNPTAFYLCASNQGENEQFFGPGTRLTVL.

The gene calls are TRBV7-6 and TRBJ1-1; D remains ambiguous. The CDR3 has 15 residues. V was clipped by 1 base and J by 0 bases, with 9 bases between them. CDR1 SGHVS and CDR2 FNYEAQ come from the germline V gene. The CDR3 DNA follows: TGTGCCAGCAGCTTAGAAGATGGCTTGAACACTGAAGCTTTCTTT. Its protein is CASSLEDGLNTEAFF.

V and J are TRBV27 and TRBJ1-3; the match to TRBD1 covers 7 bases. The germline CDR1 and CDR2 sequences are MNHEY and SMNVEV (reference sequence). The J segment lost 0 bases and the V segment lost 6 bases, leaving 2 bases of the junction unmatched. The CDR3 loop spans 14 amino acids. The CDR3 here is CASRSGGSGNTIYF. The CDR3 bases are TGTGCCAGCAGATCAGGGGGCTCTGGAAACACCATATATTTT.

This clone was observed a single time. The genes are TRBV5-6 and TRBJ1-6; a possible D gene is TRBD1 (6 bases). The CDR3 covers 16 residues. V was clipped by 1 base and J by 11 bases, with 19 bases between them. CDR1 and CDR2 from the germline V gene are SGHDT and YYEEEE. The CDR3 nucleotides read TGTGCCAGCAGCTTGCAGGGGAAGAGGGGGAGGGCACCCCTCCACTTT. Protein product: CASSLQGKRGRAPLHF.

This clone has more than one count but fewer than ten. The rearrangement joins TRBV19 to TRBJ2-2; 13 nucleotides match TRBD2. Germline V gives CDR1 LNHDA, CDR2 SQIVND (reference sequence). This CDR3 has 16 amino acids. With V trimmed by 7 bases and J by 3 bases, 5 bases remained unmatched. CDR3 sequence: CASTVGLAGYTGELFF. DNA of the CDR3: TGTGCCAGTACCGTGGGACTAGCGGGATACACCGGGGAGCTGTTTTTT.

This rearrangement joins TRBV27 to TRBJ2-5; D is uncertain. The CDR3 is 14 amino acids. The V and J ends lost 0 bases and 1 base respectively, with 6 bases between them. Germline CDR1 and CDR2: MNHEY and SMNVEV (reference sequence). The chain's CDR3 is CASSLSDTQETQYF. The CDR3, as DNA: TGTGCCAGCAGTTTATCTGACACCCAAGAGACCCAGTACTTC.

The chain has TRBV12-3 or TRBV12-4 and TRBJ1-5; D call uncertain. The ends were cut back, 5 bases at V and 5 bases at J, with 7 bases in the middle. The CDR3 has 12 residues. CDR3: CASSPSYQPQHF. In DNA form, the CDR3 reads TGTGCCAGCAGTCCTTCTTATCAGCCCCAGCATTTT.

The chain uses TRBV6-5 and TRBJ2-3; TRBD2 agrees at 13 bases. From germline, CDR1 is MNHEY and CDR2 SVGAGI. V lost 4 bases, J lost 4 bases, and 5 bases stayed unmatched. This CDR3 is 16 amino acids long. Written as DNA, the CDR3 is TGTGCCAGCAGTTCAACTAGCGGGGGGGCCTCAGATACGCAGTATTTT. It specifies CASSSTSGGASDTQYF.